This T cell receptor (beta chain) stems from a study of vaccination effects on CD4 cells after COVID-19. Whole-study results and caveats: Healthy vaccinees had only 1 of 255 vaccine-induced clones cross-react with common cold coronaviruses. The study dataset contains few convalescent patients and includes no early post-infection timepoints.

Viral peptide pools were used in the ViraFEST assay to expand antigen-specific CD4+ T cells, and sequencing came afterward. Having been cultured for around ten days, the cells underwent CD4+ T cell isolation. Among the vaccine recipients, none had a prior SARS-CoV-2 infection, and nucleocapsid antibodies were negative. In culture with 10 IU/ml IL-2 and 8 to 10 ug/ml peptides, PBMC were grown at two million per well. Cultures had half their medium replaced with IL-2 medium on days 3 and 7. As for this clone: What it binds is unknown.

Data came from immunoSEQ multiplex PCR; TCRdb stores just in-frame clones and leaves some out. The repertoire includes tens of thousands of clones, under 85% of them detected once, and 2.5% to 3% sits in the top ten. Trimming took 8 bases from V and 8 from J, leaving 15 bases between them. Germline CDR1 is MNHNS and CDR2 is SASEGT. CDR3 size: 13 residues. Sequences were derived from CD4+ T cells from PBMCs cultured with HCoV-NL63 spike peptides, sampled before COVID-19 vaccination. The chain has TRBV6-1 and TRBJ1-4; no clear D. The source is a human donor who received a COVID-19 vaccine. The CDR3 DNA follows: TGTGCCAGCGGGAGGACCGGTTCCGAAAAACTGTTTTTT. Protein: CASGRTGSEKLFF.